The 13 T cell receptor beta chains listed next were all sequenced from one sample in a study of T cells in Graves' hyperthyroidism and ophthalmopathy. Amplified TCR beta CDR3 regions came from RNA transcripts. A first-round RT-PCR of the TCR CDR3 used the HTBI primer set. TCRdb fed the multiplex PCR reads into MiXCR, producing one record per CDR3 protein. The sample carries roughly 710,000 distinct CDR3 sequences, just over 35% recorded once. The sample was blood. All receptors come from a woman between 40 and 50 years old with Graves' hyperthyroidism.

This clonotype was counted only a few times. The chain joins TRBV10-3 to TRBJ2-2; D may be TRBD1 (5 bases). CDR3 length: 15 amino acids. Trimming took 10 bases from V and 0 from J, leaving 15 bases between them. Looked up from germline, CDR1 is ENHRY and CDR2 is SYGVKD. This CDR3 is CASTTELPNTGELFF. The CDR3 DNA sequence: TGTGCCAGCACGACAGAATTACCGAACACCGGGGAGCTGTTTTTT.

This clonotype was recorded a few times. This chain uses TRBV5-1 with TRBJ1-1, with TRBD1 matching 8 bases. CDR1 is SGHRS, CDR2 YFSETQ, per germline. J lost 1 base, V lost 1 base, and 9 bases had no gene match. This CDR3 is 17 amino acids long. The CDR3, as DNA: TGCGCCAGCAGCTTGAGCGGCAGGGGGCGCGGGAACACTGAAGCTTTCTTT. Translation: CASSLSGRGRGNTEAFF.

The chain uses TRBV25-1 and TRBJ2-7; D is undetermined. The CDR3 contains 14 residues. V lost 3 bases to trimming and J lost 7 bases, with 16 bases between them. Germline V lookup: CDR1 MGHDK, CDR2 SYGVNS. DNA of the CDR3: TGTGCCAGCAGTGATCCCGTAGGATTCGGGGAGCAGTACTTC. As protein: CASSDPVGFGEQYF.

This clonotype was observed a few times. This chain joins TRBV27 and TRBJ2-7; maybe TRBD2 (5 bases). The V gene lost 0 bases and the J gene lost 2 bases, with 11 bases spanning the gap. CDR1 and CDR2 from the germline V gene are MNHEY and SMNVEV (reference sequence). The CDR3 loop spans 15 amino acids. Here the CDR3 DNA reads TGTGCCAGCAGTTTATCCTCGGGGTCCCCCTACGAGCAGTACTTC. It is translated as CASSLSSGSPYEQYF.

The chain joins TRBV24-1 to TRBJ2-7; the D gene could be TRBD1 or TRBD2 (6 bases each). CDR1 is KGHDR and CDR2 is SFDVKD in the germline V gene. V was cut by 5 bases and J by 7 bases, with 14 bases left in between. The CDR3 runs to 13 residues. CDR3 protein: CATSAIGGLEQYF. As DNA, the CDR3 is TGTGCCACCAGTGCGATTGGGGGGCTGGAGCAGTACTTC.

The chain has TRBV20-1 and TRBJ1-1; D is perhaps TRBD1 (5 bases). V was clipped by 4 bases and J by 13 bases, with 19 bases between them. Germline values: CDR1 DFQATT, CDR2 SNEGSKA (reference sequence). This CDR3 spans 12 amino acids. The CDR3 reads CSAMGHPGIVFF. CDR3 DNA sequence: TGCAGTGCTATGGGGCACCCAGGGATCGTTTTCTTT.

This clonotype turned up a few times. This chain uses TRBV4-3 with TRBJ2-5, with a tentative D call TRBD2 (6 bases). V was shortened by 0 bases and J by 5 bases, with 16 bases between the two germline ends. The germline gives CDR1 LGHNA, CDR2 YSLEER. This CDR3 is 16 amino acids long. CDR3 nucleotide sequence: TGCGCCAGCAGCCAAGAAGGGCCCATCCGGGGGGAGACCCAGTACTTC. Translating it yields CASSQEGPIRGETQYF.

About this clonotype: This sequence may be a read error, since a much larger clone differs from it by one base. This chain links TRBV11-3 with TRBJ2-2; tentatively, D is TRBD2 (5 bases). V lost 4 bases and J 6 bases, leaving 9 bases between the germline ends. The CDR3 consists of 13 residues. The V gene's germline CDR1 is SGHNT and CDR2 YENEEA. CDR3: CASSSTRAGELFF. The CDR3 nucleotides read TGTGCCAGCAGCTCTACTAGGGCCGGGGAGCTGTTTTTT.

The CDR3: CSAMGGFAGNTIYF. Written as DNA, the CDR3 is TGCAGTGCTATGGGGGGCTTTGCTGGAAACACCATATATTTT. This chain uses TRBV20-1 with TRBJ1-3, with D possibly matching TRBD1 (6 bases). The CDR3 loop spans 14 amino acids. CDR1 is DFQATT, CDR2 SNEGSKA, per germline (reference sequence). V lost 4 bases, J lost 2 bases, and 12 bases lay in between.

V is TRBV6-1 and J is TRBJ2-2, with 8 bases that match TRBD1. The CDR3 has 15 amino acids. Germline CDR1 is MNHNS and CDR2 is SASEGT. Trimming removed 6 bases from V and 6 bases from J; junction bases left unmatched: 9. CDR3 sequence (DNA): TGTGCCAGCAGGAGGACAGGGTCTCGCGCCGGGGAGCTGTTTTTT. This codes for CASRRTGSRAGELFF.

A note on this clonotype: This is likely a read error, given that the CDR3 carries no conserved phenylalanine or tryptophan at its end. The chain has TRBV10-2 and TRBJ2-7, with D hard to call. The germline gives CDR1 WSHSY, CDR2 SAAADI. The CDR3 length is 13 residues. V was shortened by 4 bases and J by 2 bases, with 9 bases between the two germline ends. CDR3 DNA sequence: TGCGCCAGCAGTGCTTACAGAACCTACGAGCAGTACTCC. This encodes CASSAYRTYEQYS.

This clonotype was observed a few times. The conserved phenylalanine or tryptophan is not found at the CDR3 terminus, so this likely reflects a read error. No DNA is shown, since the ends of the CDR3 on it are uncertain; the CDR3 is the one TCRdb lists. The chain joins TRBV20-1 to TRBJ2-5; the DNA was not compared with TRBD1, the D call given in the table. Germline loops: CDR1 DFQATT, CDR2 SNEGSKA (reference sequence). The CDR3 is 8 residues long, counting both termini. The CDR3 is CSARDLGQ.

With respect to this clonotype: This could be a read error, since a much larger clone is one nucleotide away. This likely comes from a read error, as the CDR3 has no conserved phenylalanine or tryptophan at its end. The rearrangement links TRBV7-2 to TRBJ1-2, with D perhaps TRBD1 (5 bases). This CDR3 has 13 amino acids. Trimming removed 1 base at V and 6 bases at J, with 9 bases between. Germline V gives CDR1 SGHTA, CDR2 FQGNSA. CDR3 nucleotide sequence: TGTGCCAGCAGCTTAGGAGGGGTTCATGGCTACACCCTC. The encoded protein is CASSLGGVHGYTL.